This TCR beta chain was observed in a study of shared clonotypes between healthy human individuals. Measured with immunoSEQ multiplex PCR; TCRdb has only the in-frame clones, and not every one. This sample has about 2.1 million clones; 85% to 95% occur once, and the top ten carry 1.5% to 2%. Germline values: CDR1 SGHVS, CDR2 FQNEAQ. Trimming cost V 8 bases and J 0 bases, with 17 bases left between them. The CDR3 length is 15 residues. CD45RO-negative cells were positively selected for CCR7, leaving out terminally differentiated effector memory CD45RA+ cells. This TCR came from a man aged 18 to 35 in good health. Some clones in this sample may be carry-over from other donors' samples. The chain couples TRBV7-8 to TRBJ2-7, with unresolved D. Sample: naive CD8+ T cells from PBMCs. The CDR3 loop is CASAGGRRSSYEQYF. The CDR3 nucleotides are TGTGCCAGCGCCGGTGGGCGTCGAAGCTCCTACGAGCAGTACTTC.